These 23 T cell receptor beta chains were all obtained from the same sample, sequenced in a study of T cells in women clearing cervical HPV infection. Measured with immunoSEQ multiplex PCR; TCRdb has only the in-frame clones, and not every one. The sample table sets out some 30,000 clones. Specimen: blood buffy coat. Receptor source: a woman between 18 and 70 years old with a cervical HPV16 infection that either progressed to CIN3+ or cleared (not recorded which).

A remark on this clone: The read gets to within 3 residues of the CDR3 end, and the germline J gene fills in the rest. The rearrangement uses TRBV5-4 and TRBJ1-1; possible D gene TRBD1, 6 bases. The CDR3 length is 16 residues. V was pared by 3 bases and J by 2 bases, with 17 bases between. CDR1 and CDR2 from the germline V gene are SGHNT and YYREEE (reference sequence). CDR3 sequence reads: CASSYPQGKGNTEAFF. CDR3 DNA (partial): TGTGCCAGCAGCTACCCTCAGGGGAAGGGAAACACTGAA.

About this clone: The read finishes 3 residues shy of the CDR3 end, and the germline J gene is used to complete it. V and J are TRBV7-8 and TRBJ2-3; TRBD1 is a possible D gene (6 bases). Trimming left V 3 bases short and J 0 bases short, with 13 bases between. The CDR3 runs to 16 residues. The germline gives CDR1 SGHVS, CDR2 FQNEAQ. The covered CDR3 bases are TGTGCCAGCAGCTTGGAGACAGGAGCCAGCACAGATACG. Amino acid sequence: CASSLETGASTDT. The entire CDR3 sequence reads CASSLETGASTDTQYF. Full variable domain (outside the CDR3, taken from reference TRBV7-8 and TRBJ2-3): GAGVSQSPRYKVAKRGQDVALRCDPISGHVSLFWYQQALGQGPEFLTYFQNEAQLDKSGLPSDRFFAERPEGSVSTLKIQRTQQEDSAVYLCASSLETGASTDTQYFGPGTRLTVL.

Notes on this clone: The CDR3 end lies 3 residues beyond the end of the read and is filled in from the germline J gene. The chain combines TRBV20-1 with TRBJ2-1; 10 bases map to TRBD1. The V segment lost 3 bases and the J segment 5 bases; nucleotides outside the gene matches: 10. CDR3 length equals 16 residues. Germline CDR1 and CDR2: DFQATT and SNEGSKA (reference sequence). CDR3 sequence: CSASRAGTGADNEQFF. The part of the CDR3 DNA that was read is TGCAGTGCTAGTAGAGCCGGGACAGGGGCTGACAATGAG.

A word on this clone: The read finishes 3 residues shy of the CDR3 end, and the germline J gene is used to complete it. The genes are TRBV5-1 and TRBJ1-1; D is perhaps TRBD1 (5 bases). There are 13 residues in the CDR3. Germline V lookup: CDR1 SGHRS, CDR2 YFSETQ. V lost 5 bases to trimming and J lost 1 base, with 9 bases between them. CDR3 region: CASRQETNTEAFF. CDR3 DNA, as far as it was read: TGCGCCAGCAGACAGGAAACGAACACTGAA.

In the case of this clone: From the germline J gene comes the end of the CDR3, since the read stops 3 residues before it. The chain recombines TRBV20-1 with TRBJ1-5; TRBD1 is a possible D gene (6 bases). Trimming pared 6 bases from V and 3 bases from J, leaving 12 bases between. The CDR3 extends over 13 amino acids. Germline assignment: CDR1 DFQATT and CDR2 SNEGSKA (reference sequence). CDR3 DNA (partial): TGCAGTGCAACAACAGGGATCAATCAGCCC. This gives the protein CSATTGINQP. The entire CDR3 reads CSATTGINQPQHF.

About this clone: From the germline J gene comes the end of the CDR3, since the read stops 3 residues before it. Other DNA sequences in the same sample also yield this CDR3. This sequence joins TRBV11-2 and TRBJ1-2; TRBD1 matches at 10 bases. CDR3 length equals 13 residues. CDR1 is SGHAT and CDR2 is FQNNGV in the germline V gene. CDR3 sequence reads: CASSSGQGYGYTF. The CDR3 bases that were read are TGTGCCAGCAGCTCGGGACAGGGGTACGGC.

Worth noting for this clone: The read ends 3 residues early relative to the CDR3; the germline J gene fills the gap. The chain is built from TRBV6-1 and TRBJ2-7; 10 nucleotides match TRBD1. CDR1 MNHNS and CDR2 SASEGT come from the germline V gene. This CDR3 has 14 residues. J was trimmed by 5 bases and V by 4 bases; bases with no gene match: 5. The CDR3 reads CASSADRGRNEQYF. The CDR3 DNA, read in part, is TGTGCCAGCAGTGCTGACAGGGGGCGGAACGAG.

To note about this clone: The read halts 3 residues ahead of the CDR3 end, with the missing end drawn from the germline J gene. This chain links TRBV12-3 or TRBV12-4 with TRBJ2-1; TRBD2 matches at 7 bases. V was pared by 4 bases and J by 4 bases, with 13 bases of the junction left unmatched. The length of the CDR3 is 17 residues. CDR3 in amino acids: CASSYFTSVGIYNEQFF. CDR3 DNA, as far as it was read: TGTGCCAGCAGTTATTTTACTAGCGTTGGAATTTACAATGAG.

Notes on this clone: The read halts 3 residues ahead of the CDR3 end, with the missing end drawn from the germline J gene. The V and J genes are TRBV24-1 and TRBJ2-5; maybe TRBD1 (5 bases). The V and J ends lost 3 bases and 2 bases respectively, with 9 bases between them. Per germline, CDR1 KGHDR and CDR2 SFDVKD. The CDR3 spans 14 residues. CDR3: CATSDPRTQETQYF. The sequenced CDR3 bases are TGTGCCACCAGTGATCCGCGGACACAAGAGACC.

This CDR3 is CSATDRVWGYGYTF. The CDR3 DNA, read in part, is TGCAGTGCCACAGACAGGGTTTGGGGCTATGGC. The chain couples TRBV20-1 to TRBJ1-2, with 7 bases identical to TRBD1. The CDR3 end falls 3 residues outside the read, so it is completed with the germline J gene. The CDR3 runs 14 residues. Germline V gene data show CDR1 as DFQATT and CDR2 as SNEGSKA (reference sequence). J gave up 4 bases and V 6 bases, and 11 bases lay outside the gene matches.

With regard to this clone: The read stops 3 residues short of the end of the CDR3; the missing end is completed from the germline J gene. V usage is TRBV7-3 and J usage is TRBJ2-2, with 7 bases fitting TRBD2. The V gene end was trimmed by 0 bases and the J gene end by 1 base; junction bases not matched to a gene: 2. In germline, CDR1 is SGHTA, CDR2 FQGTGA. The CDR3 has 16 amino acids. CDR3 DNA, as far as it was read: TGTGCCAGCAGCTTAACCGGCGGGGGGAACACCGGGGAG. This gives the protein CASSLTGGGNTGE. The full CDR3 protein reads CASSLTGGGNTGELFF.

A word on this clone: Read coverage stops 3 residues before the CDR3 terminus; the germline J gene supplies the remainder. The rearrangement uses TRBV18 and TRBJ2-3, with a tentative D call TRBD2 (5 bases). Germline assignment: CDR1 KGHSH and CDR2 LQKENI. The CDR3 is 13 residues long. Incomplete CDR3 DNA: TGTGCCAGCTCACCAAGCGGCAAGGAGACG. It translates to CASSPSGKET. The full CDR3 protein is CASSPSGKETQYF. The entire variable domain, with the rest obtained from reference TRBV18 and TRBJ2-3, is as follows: NAGVMQNPRHLVRRRGQEARLRCSPMKGHSHVYWYRQLPEEGLKFMVYLQKENIIDESGMPKERFSAEFPKEGPSILRIQQVVRGDSAAYFCASSPSGKETQYFGPGTRLTVL.

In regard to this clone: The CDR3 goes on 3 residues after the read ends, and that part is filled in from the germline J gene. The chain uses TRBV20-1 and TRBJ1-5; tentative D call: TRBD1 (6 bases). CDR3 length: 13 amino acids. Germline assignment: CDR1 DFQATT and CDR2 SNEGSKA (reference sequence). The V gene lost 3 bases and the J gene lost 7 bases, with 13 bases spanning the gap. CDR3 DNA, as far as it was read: TGCAGTGCTAGGGGGGGGCAACGGCAGCCC. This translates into CSARGGQRQP. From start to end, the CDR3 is CSARGGQRQPQHF.

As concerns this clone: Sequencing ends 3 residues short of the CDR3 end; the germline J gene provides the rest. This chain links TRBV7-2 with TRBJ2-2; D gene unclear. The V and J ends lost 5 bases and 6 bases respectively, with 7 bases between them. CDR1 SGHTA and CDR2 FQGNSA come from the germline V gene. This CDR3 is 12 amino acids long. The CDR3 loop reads CASSPDSGELFF. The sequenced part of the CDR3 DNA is TGTGCCAGCAGCCCTGACTCCGGGGAG.

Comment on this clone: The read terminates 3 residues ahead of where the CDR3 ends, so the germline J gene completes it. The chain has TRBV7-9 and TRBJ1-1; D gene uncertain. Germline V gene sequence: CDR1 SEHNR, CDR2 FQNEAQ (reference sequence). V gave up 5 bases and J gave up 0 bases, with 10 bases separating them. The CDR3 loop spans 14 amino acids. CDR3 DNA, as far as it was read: TGTGCCAGCAGCCCAACAGTCATGAACACTGAA. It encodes CASSPTVMNTE. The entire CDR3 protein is CASSPTVMNTEAFF.

The sequenced CDR3 bases are TGTGCCAGCAGCTTAGGCTCGAACACCGGGGAG. This sequence encodes CASSLGSNTGE. The CDR3 reads in full as CASSLGSNTGELFF. The V and J genes are TRBV5-8 and TRBJ2-2; D not resolved. From the germline J gene comes the end of the CDR3, since the read stops 3 residues before it. In germline, CDR1 is SGHTS, CDR2 YDEGEE. With 2 bases removed from V and 0 bases from J, the gap between germline ends came to 5 bases. The CDR3 is 14 residues long. The entire variable domain, with the rest obtained from reference TRBV5-8 and TRBJ2-2, is as follows: EAGVTQSPTHLIKTRGQQATLRCSPISGHTSVYWYQQALGLGLQFLLWYDEGEERNRGNFPPRFSGRQFPNYSSELNVNALELEDSALYLCASSLGSNTGELFFGEGSRLTVL.

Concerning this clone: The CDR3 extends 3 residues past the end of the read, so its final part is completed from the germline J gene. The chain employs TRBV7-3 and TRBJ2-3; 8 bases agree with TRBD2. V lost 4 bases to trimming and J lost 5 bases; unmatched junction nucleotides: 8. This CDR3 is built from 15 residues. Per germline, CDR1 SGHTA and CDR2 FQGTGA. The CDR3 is CASSSGSGDGDTQYF. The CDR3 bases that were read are TGTGCCAGCAGCTCCGGTAGCGGGGACGGAGATACG.

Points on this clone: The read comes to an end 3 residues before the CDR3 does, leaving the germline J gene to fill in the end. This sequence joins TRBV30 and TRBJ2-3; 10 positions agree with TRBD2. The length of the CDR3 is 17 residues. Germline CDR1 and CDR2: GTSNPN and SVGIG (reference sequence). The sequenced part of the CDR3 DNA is TGTGCCTGGAGCGGGAGGGAGCGGGGGGGCCGGAGAGAGACG. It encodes CAWSGRERGGRRET. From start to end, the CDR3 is CAWSGRERGGRRETQYF.

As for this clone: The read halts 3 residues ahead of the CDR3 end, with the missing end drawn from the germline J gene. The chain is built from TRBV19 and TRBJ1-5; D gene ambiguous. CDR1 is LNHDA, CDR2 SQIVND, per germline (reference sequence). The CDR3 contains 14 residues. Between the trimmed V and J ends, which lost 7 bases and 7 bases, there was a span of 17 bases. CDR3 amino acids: CASTPQVAGQPQHF. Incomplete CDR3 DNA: TGTGCCAGTACCCCCCAAGTTGCGGGACAGCCC.

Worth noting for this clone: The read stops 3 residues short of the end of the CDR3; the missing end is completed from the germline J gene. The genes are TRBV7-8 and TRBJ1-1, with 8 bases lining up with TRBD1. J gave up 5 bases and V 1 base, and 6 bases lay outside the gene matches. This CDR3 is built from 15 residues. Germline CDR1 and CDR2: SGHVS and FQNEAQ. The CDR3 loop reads CASSLVLTGGTEAFF. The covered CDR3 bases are TGTGCCAGCAGCTTAGTGCTCACAGGGGGGACTGAA.

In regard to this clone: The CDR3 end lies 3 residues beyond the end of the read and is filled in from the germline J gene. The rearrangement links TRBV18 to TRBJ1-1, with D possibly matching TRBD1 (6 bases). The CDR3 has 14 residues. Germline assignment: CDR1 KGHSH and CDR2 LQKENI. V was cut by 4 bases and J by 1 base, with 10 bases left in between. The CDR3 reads CASSLKTGNTEAFF. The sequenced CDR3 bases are TGTGCCAGCTCACTAAAGACAGGGAACACTGAA.

CDR3 protein: CSARPPVFNTEAFF. The covered CDR3 bases are TGCAGTGCTAGACCCCCAGTTTTCAACACTGAA. The rearrangement uses TRBV20-1 and TRBJ1-1, with D hard to call. The read ends 3 residues before the CDR3 terminus; that terminus is restored from the germline J gene. Germline-derived CDR1 and CDR2 are DFQATT and SNEGSKA (reference sequence). This CDR3 spans 14 amino acids. The V end lost 2 bases, the J end lost 2 bases, and 12 bases lay between the germline ends.

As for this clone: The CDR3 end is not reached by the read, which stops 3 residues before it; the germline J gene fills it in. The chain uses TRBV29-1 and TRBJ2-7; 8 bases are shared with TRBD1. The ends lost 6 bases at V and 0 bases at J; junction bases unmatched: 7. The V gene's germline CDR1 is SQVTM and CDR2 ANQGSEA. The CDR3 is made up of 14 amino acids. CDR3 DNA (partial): TGCAGCGTGCTTGGGACAGGTCGCTCCTACGAG. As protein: CSVLGTGRSYE. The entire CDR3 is CSVLGTGRSYEQYF.